This T cell receptor beta chain was documented in a study of blood T cell repertoires in COVID-19 (dated by TCRdb to the early 2020s). Concerning the study at large: Collaborator samples came from the United States, Italy and Spain and covered acute and convalescent phases of COVID-19. The samples were drawn from two sources: the first 160 participants of the ongoing ImmuneRACE study, and approximately 1,300 subjects contributed by 6 global collaborators. The repertoires were made available in a free public database intended to serve as a resource for research on the immune response to SARS-CoV-2. The prospective study material was composed of cDNA or gDNA derived from T cells, B-cell-depleted T cells, or PBMCs. Subjects who had been exposed to COVID-19, were actively infected with it, or had recovered from it provided the deeply sampled blood TCRbeta repertoires that made up the dataset. Sample metadata almost always included a de-identified subject ID, COVID-19 status, age in years and sex. Where available, HLA class I and class II types were taken from metadata supplied by the sample provider and were not determined by assay-based typing.

Broad study findings and their caveats: How much clinical and demographic metadata was included differed by source and by participant, and the metadata was provided uncurated.

Collaborating institutions collected whole blood in K2EDTA tubes following their own protocols. Collaborator samples were shipped for TCRbeta analysis as frozen whole blood, isolated PBMCs, or DNA extracted from either sample type. TCRbeta CDR3 regions were amplified from genomic DNA using the immunoSEQ Assay, a bias-controlled multiplex PCR. As for the authors' bioinformatics: Within the assay, amplification of reference gene primers was used to estimate how many nucleated cells each sample contained. Sequence reads were collapsed and filtered to measure the absolute abundance of every unique TCRbeta CDR3 rearrangement. Productive Simpson clonality was computed per sample as the square root of Simpson's diversity index over productive rearrangements. TCRdb took over this immuneACCESS table, retaining in-frame rearrangements with V and J assigned. Such tables are incomplete; in checked studies, under half of the missing clones stem from an unresolved V gene, and the remainder is unexplained. The DNA was the basis for D and trimming; V, J and clone size are from that table. Here the sample has 150,000 to 200,000 clones; about nine tenths occur a single time. The top ten constitute 0.65% to 0.95% of the sample.

Concerning this clone: Its antigen target is currently unknown. Base qualities are not provided; no much larger clone lies one nucleotide away.

The TCR originated in a woman between 70 and 85 years old with acute or convalescent COVID-19. The sequenced sample consisted of peripheral blood.

CDR3 reads: CASRTSGGFRETQYF. Here is the DNA: TGTGCCAGCAGAACTAGCGGGGGTTTCCGAGAGACCCAGTACTTC. The chain uses TRBV6-5 and TRBJ2-5; 11 bases in between match TRBD2. Via the germline V gene, CDR1 is MNHEY and CDR2 SVGAGI. From the cysteine through the phenylalanine, the CDR3 covers 15 amino acids. CDR3 DNA is the only sequence kept; it has 45 bases, read in frame from the first base. Relative to germline, V is missing 6 bases and J is missing 4 bases, with 7 bases of the junction outside any gene match.